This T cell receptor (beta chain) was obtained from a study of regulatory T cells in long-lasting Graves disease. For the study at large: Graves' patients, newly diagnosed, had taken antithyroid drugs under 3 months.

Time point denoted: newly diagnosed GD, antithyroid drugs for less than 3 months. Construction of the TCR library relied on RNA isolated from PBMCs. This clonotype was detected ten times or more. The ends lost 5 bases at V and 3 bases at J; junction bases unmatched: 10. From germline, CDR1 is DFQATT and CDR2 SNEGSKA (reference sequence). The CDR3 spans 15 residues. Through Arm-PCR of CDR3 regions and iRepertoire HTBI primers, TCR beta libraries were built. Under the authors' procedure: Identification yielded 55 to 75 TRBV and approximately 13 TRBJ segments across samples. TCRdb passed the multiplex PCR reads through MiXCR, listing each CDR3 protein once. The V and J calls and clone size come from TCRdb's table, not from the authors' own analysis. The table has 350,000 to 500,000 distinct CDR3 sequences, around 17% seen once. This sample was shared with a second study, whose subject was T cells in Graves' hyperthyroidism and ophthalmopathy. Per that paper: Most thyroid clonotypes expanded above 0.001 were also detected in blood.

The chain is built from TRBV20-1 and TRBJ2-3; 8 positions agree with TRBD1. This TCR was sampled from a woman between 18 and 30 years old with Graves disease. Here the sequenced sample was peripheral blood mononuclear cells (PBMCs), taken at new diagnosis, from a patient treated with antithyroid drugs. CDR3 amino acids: CSARPGQGRTDTQYF. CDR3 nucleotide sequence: TGCAGTGCTCGCCCTGGACAGGGTAGGACAGATACGCAGTATTTT.